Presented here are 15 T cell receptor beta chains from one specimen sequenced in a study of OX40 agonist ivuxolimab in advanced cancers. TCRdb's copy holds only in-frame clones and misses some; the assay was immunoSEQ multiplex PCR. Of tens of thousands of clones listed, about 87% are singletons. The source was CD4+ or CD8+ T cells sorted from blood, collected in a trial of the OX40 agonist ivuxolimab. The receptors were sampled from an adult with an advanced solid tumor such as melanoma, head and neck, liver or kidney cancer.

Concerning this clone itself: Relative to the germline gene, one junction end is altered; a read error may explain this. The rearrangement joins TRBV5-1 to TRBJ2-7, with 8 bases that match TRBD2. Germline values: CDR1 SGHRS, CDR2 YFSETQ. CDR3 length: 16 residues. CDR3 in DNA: TGCGCCAGCAGCTTACAACTAGCGGCGTCCTCCCACGAGCAGTACTTC. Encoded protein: CASSLQLAASSHEQYF.

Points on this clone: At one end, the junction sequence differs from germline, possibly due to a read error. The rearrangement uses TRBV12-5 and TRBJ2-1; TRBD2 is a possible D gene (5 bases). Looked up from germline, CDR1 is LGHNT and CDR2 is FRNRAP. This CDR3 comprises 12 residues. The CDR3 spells CASGLDTGEQFF. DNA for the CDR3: TGTGCTAGCGGTTTGGATACGGGAGAGCAGTTCTTC.

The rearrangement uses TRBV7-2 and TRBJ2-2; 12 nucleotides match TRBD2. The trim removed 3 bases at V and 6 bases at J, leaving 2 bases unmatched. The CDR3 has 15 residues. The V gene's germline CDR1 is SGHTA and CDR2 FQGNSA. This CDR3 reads CASSLGLAGPGELFF. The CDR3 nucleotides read TGTGCCAGCAGCTTGGGACTAGCGGGCCCCGGGGAGCTGTTTTTT.

CDR3 bases: TGTGCCTGGAGTGTTCAAGACAGGGGCCAGCCCCAGCATTTT. Translation: CAWSVQDRGQPQHF. The chain uses TRBV30 and TRBJ1-5, with 8 positions matching TRBD1. CDR1 and CDR2 from the germline V gene are GTSNPN and SVGIG (reference sequence). With 0 bases clipped from V and 7 bases from J, the junction kept 5 bases outside the gene matches. The CDR3 runs to 14 residues. The full variable domain, its missing parts supplied by reference TRBV30 and TRBJ1-5, is SQTIHQWPATLVQPVGSPLSLECTVEGTSNPNLYWYRQAAGRGLQLLFYSVGIGQISSEVPQNLSASRPQDRQFILSSKKLLLSDSGFYLCAWSVQDRGQPQHFGDGTRLSIL.

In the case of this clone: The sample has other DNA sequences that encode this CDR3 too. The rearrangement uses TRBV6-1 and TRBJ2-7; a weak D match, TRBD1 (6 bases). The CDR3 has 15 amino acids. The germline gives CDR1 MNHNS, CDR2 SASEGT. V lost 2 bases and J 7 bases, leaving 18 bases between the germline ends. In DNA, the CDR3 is TGTGCCAGCAGTGAAAATCCAGGGGCGGCTGGGGAGCAGTACTTC. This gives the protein CASSENPGAAGEQYF.

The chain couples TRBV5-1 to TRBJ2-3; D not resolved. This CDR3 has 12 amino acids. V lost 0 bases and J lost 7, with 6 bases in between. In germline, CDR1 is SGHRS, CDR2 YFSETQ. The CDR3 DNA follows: TGCGCCAGCAGCTTGGACGCCAATACGCAGTATTTT. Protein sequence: CASSLDANTQYF. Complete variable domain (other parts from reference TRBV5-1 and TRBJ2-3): KAGVTQTPRYLIKTRGQQVTLSCSPISGHRSVSWYQQTPGQGLQFLFEYFSETQRNKGNFPGRFSGRQFSNSRSEMNVSTLELGDSALYLCASSLDANTQYFGPGTRLTVL.

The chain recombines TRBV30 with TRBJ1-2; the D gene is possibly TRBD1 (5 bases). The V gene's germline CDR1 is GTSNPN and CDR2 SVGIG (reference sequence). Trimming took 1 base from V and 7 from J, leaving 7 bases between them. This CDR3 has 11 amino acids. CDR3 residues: CAWSEGFGYTF. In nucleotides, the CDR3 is TGTGCCTGGAGTGAGGGGTTTGGCTACACCTTC.

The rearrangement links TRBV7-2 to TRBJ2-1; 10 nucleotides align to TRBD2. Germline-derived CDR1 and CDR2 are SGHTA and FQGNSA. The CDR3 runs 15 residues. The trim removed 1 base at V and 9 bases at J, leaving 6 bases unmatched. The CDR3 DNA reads TGTGCCAGCAGCTTAGTAGCGGGAGGAACTCGTGAGCAGTTCTTC. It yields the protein CASSLVAGGTREQFF.

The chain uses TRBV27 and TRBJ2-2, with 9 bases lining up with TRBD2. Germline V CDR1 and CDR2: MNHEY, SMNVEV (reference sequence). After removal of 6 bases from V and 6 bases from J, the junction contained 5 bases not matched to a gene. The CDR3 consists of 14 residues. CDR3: CASSRLAGAGELFF. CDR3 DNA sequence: TGTGCCAGCAGCCGCTTAGCGGGAGCCGGGGAGCTGTTTTTT.

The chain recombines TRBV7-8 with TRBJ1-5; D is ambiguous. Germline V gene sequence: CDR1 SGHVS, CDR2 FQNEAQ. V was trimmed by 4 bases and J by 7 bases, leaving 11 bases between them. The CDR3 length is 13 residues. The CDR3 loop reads CASSSTPWQPQHF. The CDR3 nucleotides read TGTGCCAGCAGCTCTACCCCCTGGCAGCCCCAGCATTTT. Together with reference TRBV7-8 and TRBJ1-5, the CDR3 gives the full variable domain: GAGVSQSPRYKVAKRGQDVALRCDPISGHVSLFWYQQALGQGPEFLTYFQNEAQLDKSGLPSDRFFAERPEGSVSTLKIQRTQQEDSAVYLCASSSTPWQPQHFGDGTRLSIL.

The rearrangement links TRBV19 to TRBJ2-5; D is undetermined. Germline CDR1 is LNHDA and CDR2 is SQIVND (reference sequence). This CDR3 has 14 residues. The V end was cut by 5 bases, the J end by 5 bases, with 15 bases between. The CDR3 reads CASSPRTQWETQYF. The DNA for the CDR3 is TGTGCCAGTAGTCCGAGGACCCAGTGGGAGACCCAGTACTTC.

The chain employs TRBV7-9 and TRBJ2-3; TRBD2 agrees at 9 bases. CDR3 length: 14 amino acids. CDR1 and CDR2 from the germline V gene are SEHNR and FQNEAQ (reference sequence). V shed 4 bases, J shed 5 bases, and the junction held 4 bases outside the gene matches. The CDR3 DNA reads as TGTGCCAGCAGCTCGGGACTAGCCATAGATACGCAGTATTTT. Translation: CASSSGLAIDTQYF.

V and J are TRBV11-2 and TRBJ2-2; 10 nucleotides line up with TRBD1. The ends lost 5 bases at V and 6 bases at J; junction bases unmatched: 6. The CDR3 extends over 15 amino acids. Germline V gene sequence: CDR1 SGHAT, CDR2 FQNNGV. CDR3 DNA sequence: TGTGCCAGCAGCAGACAGGGGGCCCTTGCCGGGGAGCTGTTTTTT. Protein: CASSRQGALAGELFF. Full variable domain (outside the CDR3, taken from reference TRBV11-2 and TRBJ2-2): EAGVAQSPRYKIIEKRQSVAFWCNPISGHATLYWYQQILGQGPKLLIQFQNNGVVDDSQLPKDRFSAERLKGVDSTLKIQPAKLEDSAVYLCASSRQGALAGELFFGEGSRLTVL.

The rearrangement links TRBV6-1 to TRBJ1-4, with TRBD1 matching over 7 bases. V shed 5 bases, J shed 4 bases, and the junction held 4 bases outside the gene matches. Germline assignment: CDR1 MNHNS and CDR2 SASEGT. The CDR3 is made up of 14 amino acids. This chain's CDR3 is CASSTGQDNEKLFF. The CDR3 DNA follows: TGTGCCAGCAGTACCGGACAGGATAATGAAAAACTGTTTTTT.

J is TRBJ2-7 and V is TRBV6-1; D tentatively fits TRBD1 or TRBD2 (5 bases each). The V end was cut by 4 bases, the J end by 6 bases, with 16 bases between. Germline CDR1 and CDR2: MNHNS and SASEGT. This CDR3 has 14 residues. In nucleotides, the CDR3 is TGTGCCAGCAGTGTTGGGACCGAGATCACCGAGCAGTACTTC. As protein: CASSVGTEITEQYF.